Detailed here is one T cell receptor (beta chain). Its matching antigen is unknown. The sample comes from a study of T cell repertoires in cytomegalovirus infection. Across the study: CMV infection together with matching HLA type was indicated by public TCR beta signatures.

TCRdb called the reads again in MiXCR, with one record for every CDR3 protein. The sample contains around 310,000 distinct CDR3 sequences, roughly 15% of which appear only once. Study findings and constraints: Dominating the ex vivo response were HLA-C-restricted CMV-specific TCR beta clonotypes. Identification of carriers of CMV plus the relevant HLA was achieved through cumulative public TCR beta family frequency.

J was trimmed by 7 bases and V by 4 bases; bases with no gene match: 9. The germline gives CDR1 SNHLY, CDR2 FYNNEI. CDR3 size: 17 residues. Material: PBMCs. This receptor was obtained from a human donor in good health (CMV status not recorded). Some clones in this sample may be carry-over from other donors' samples. This rearrangement joins TRBV2 to TRBJ1-6, with 11 nucleotides matching TRBD1. Here the CDR3 reads CASSANLGQGVNSPLHF. CDR3 bases: TGTGCCAGCAGTGCAAACCTGGGACAGGGGGTGAATTCACCCCTCCACTTT.